This T cell receptor (beta chain) was captured in a study of blood T cell repertoires in COVID-19 (dated by TCRdb to the early 2020s). Concerning the study at large: Samples covering the acute and convalescent phases of COVID-19 were provided by collaborators in the United States, Italy and Spain. The prospective study material was composed of cDNA or gDNA derived from T cells, B-cell-depleted T cells, or PBMCs. The dataset comprised deeply sampled blood TCRbeta repertoires from subjects exposed to, actively infected with, or recovered from COVID-19. The repertoires were made available in a free public database intended to serve as a resource for research on the immune response to SARS-CoV-2. The samples were drawn from two sources: the first 160 participants of the ongoing ImmuneRACE study, and about 1,300 subjects contributed by 6 global collaborators. Sample metadata almost always included a de-identified subject ID, COVID-19 status, age in years and sex. Where available, HLA class I and class II types were taken from metadata supplied by the sample provider and were not determined by assay-based typing. Beyond this particular receptor, the publication reports: How much clinical and demographic metadata was included differed by source and by participant, and the metadata was provided uncurated.

The collaborating institutions used their own protocols to collect whole blood in K2EDTA tubes. For TCRbeta analysis, collaborators shipped samples in one of three forms: frozen whole blood, isolated PBMCs, or DNA extracted from either of those sample types. From cysteine to phenylalanine, the CDR3 is 14 amino acids long. The CDR3 DNA has 42 bases and is translated from base 1. V sheds 1 base and J sheds 5 bases, leaving 11 bases between their ends. As encoded in the germline V gene (reference sequence), CDR1 is SEHNR while CDR2 is FQNEAQ. In the case of this clone: Its target antigen remains unknown. The record has no base qualities; no much larger clone is one base away.

The immunoSEQ Assay, a bias-controlled multiplex PCR, was used to amplify TCRbeta CDR3 regions from genomic DNA. The authors' pipeline ran thus. The number of nucleated cells in each sample was estimated from the amplification of reference gene primers within the assay. To quantify the absolute abundance of each unique TCRbeta CDR3 rearrangement, sequence reads were collapsed and filtered. Productive Simpson clonality was computed per sample as the square root of Simpson's diversity index over productive rearrangements. Held by TCRdb, this immuneACCESS table contains in-frame sequences only and omits some clones. Under half of the omission traces to an unresolved V gene where checked; the cause of the rest is unknown. V, J and clone size reflect that table, while D and trimming were determined from the DNA. The sample includes some 100,000 clones, with around 82% observed a single time. Approximately 4.3% of the sample rests with the top ten.

This clonotype was obtained from a human donor in a cohort sampled during active or convalescent COVID-19. The material sequenced was peripheral blood. The chain employs TRBV7-9 and TRBJ2-5, with TRBD1 as a weak D call on 5 bases. The nucleotides are TGTGCCAGCAGCTTAGGGTCAGGGTGGGAGACCCAGTACTTC. It codes for CASSLGSGWETQYF.